These 22 T cell receptor beta chains were sequenced from one sample in a study of naive and memory T cell subsets. An oligonucleotide containing a UMI was ligated to the 3' end of TCR cDNA. Four PCR rounds used nested alpha and beta constant region primers plus the SP2 primer. TCRdb reanalysed the 5' RACE reads using MiXCR and keeps one entry per CDR3 protein. The sample has roughly 48,000 distinct CDR3 sequences, about 4.5% seen once. Receptors originate from a female donor in good health.

This clonotype has ten or more counts. The chain is built from TRBV6-2 or TRBV6-3 and TRBJ2-7, with 13 bases matching TRBD2. V lost 4 bases, J lost 0 bases, and 24 bases stayed unmatched. Germline V gene data show CDR1 as MNHEY and CDR2 as SVGEGT. The CDR3 spans 23 residues. CDR3 sequence: CASSSSRPITSGRAPPYSYEQYF. CDR3 coding DNA: TGTGCCAGCAGTTCCTCAAGACCCATAACTAGCGGGAGGGCCCCACCTTACTCCTACGAGCAGTACTTC.

This clonotype was counted between two and nine times. This chain links TRBV27 with TRBJ2-1; D unresolved. V dropped 5 bases and J dropped 3 bases, with 14 bases sitting between them. CDR1 is MNHEY, CDR2 SMNVEV, per germline (reference sequence). The CDR3 consists of 15 residues. The CDR3 region is CASSHPDGCYNEQFF. For the CDR3, the DNA is TGTGCCAGCAGTCACCCGGACGGGTGCTACAATGAGCAGTTCTTC.

This clonotype was seen ten or more times. This sequence joins TRBV5-6 and TRBJ2-3; 12 bases map to TRBD2. Germline V CDR1 and CDR2: SGHDT, YYEEEE. The CDR3 has 15 amino acids. J was trimmed by 1 base and V by 3 bases; bases with no gene match: 0. The CDR3 sequence: CASSSSGRGTDTQYF. The CDR3 DNA is TGTGCCAGCAGCTCTAGCGGGAGGGGCACAGATACGCAGTATTTT.

This clonotype was seen repeatedly, ten times or more. V and J are TRBV9 and TRBJ2-7; 8 bases map to TRBD1. Germline assignment: CDR1 SGDLS and CDR2 YYNGEE. V shed 3 bases, J shed 6 bases, and the junction held 11 bases outside the gene matches. The CDR3 has 15 amino acids. CDR3 loop: CASSAGTGLSSEQYF. DNA for the CDR3: TGTGCCAGCAGCGCTGGGACAGGACTATCTAGCGAGCAGTACTTC.

This clonotype was seen a handful of times. The chain carries TRBV11-2 and TRBJ2-5; D uncertain. This CDR3 is 14 amino acids long. With 5 bases removed from V and 1 base from J, the gap between germline ends came to 11 bases. Germline values: CDR1 SGHAT, CDR2 FQNNGV. The CDR3 sequence is CASSPGRIQETQYF. CDR3 DNA sequence: TGTGCCAGCAGCCCTGGACGGATCCAAGAGACCCAGTACTTC.

This clonotype came up many times. The J gene is TRBJ1-2, the V gene TRBV28; the D gene is possibly TRBD1 (5 bases). V was pared by 5 bases and J by 7 bases, with 20 bases between. Germline CDR1 and CDR2: MDHEN and SYDVKM. The CDR3 extends over 15 amino acids. The CDR3, as DNA: TGTGCCAGCAGTCGAAGACAGTCGTGGTCTGGTGGCTACACCTTC. Protein: CASSRRQSWSGGYTF.

About this clonotype: A much larger clone sits a single nucleotide away, making a read error possible. The chain combines TRBV7-9 with TRBJ1-1; D is ambiguous. Per germline, CDR1 SEHNR and CDR2 FQNEAQ (reference sequence). The CDR3 is 15 residues long. The CDR3 DNA reads TGTGCCAGCAGCACAGCTCGACGGACGAACACTGAAGCTTACTTT. Translating it yields CASSTARRTNTEAYF. Drawing the rest from reference TRBV7-9 and TRBJ1-1, the complete variable domain is DTGVSQNPRHKITKRGQNVTFRCDPISEHNRLYWYRQTLGQGPEFLTYFQNEAQLEKSRLLSDRFSAERPKGSFSTLEIQRTEQGDSAMYLCASSTARRTNTEAYFGQGTRLTVV.

This clonotype has ten or more counts. J is TRBJ2-4 and V is TRBV6-2 or TRBV6-3; 9 bases are a match to TRBD1. This CDR3 comprises 14 residues. Losses at the gene ends were 5 bases for V and 8 bases for J; bases not matched to a gene: 7. Per the germline V gene, CDR1 is MNHEY and CDR2 is SVGEGT. The CDR3 here is CASSNGQGLYIQYF. The DNA for the CDR3 is TGTGCCAGCAGTAATGGACAGGGGTTGTACATTCAGTACTTC.

The sample holds many counts of this clonotype. CDR3 sequence: CASSPDGAGYSNQPQHF. CDR3 nucleotide sequence: TGTGCCAGCAGCCCCGATGGGGCAGGGTATAGCAATCAGCCCCAGCATTTT. The chain is built from TRBV5-5 and TRBJ1-5, with a weak D call TRBD1 (5 bases). CDR1 and CDR2 (germline): SGHKS, YYEKEE (reference sequence). Trimming took 4 bases from V and 0 from J, leaving 17 bases between them. The CDR3 contains 17 residues.

This clonotype was detected ten times or more. The chain uses TRBV29-1 and TRBJ1-1; D remains ambiguous. Germline V gives CDR1 SQVTM, CDR2 ANQGSEA. This CDR3 has 14 residues. Trimming took off 2 bases at V and 1 base at J, with 11 bases between the two ends. This CDR3 is CSVELRAANTEAFF. Written as DNA, the CDR3 is TGCAGCGTTGAATTAAGGGCAGCGAACACTGAAGCTTTCTTT.

This clonotype was recorded many times. The chain couples TRBV27 to TRBJ1-1; 11 bases align to TRBD1. J lost 9 bases, V lost 3 bases, and 0 bases had no gene match. CDR3 size: 12 residues. Germline V gives CDR1 MNHEY, CDR2 SMNVEV (reference sequence). The CDR3 sequence is CASSLDRGQAFF. CDR3 DNA sequence: TGTGCCAGCAGTTTGGACAGGGGGCAAGCTTTCTTT.

The table lists this clonotype with many counts. The chain joins TRBV7-9 to TRBJ1-1; weak D call: TRBD1 (5 bases). In germline, CDR1 is SEHNR, CDR2 FQNEAQ (reference sequence). Trimming took 3 bases from V and 0 from J, leaving 8 bases between them. The CDR3 extends over 14 amino acids. The CDR3 region is CASSLGDLNTEAFF. Written as DNA, the CDR3 is TGTGCCAGCAGCTTGGGGGACTTGAACACTGAAGCTTTCTTT.

The chain couples TRBV28 to TRBJ2-7, with 13 bases identical to TRBD2. With V trimmed by 6 bases and J by 1 base, 3 bases remained unmatched. This CDR3 has 15 amino acids. From germline, CDR1 is MDHEN and CDR2 SYDVKM. The CDR3 sequence: CASRRTSGSSYEQYF. In DNA, the CDR3 is TGTGCCAGCAGACGGACTAGCGGGAGTTCCTACGAGCAGTACTTC. Complete variable domain (other parts from reference TRBV28 and TRBJ2-7): DVKVTQSSRYLVKRTGEKVFLECVQDMDHENMFWYRQDPGLGLRLIYFSYDVKMKEKGDIPEGYSVSREKKERFSLILESASTNQTSMYLCASRRTSGSSYEQYFGPGTRLTVT.

This clonotype has ten or more counts. The rearrangement uses TRBV19 and TRBJ1-2; TRBD1 is a possible D gene (5 bases). This CDR3 comprises 16 residues. The V and J ends lost 1 base and 1 base respectively, with 13 bases between them. Germline loops: CDR1 LNHDA, CDR2 SQIVND (reference sequence). CDR3 nucleotide sequence: TGTGCCAGTAGTATAGCTCTCGGGGCACTTAACTATGGCTACACCTTC. Translation: CASSIALGALNYGYTF. The full variable domain, its missing parts supplied by reference TRBV19 and TRBJ1-2, is DGGITQSPKYLFRKEGQNVTLSCEQNLNHDAMYWYRQDPGQGLRLIYYSQIVNDFQKGDIAEGYSVSREKKESFPLTVTSAQKNPTAFYLCASSIALGALNYGYTFGSGTRLTVV.

This clonotype has at least ten counts. The chain is built from TRBV9 and TRBJ2-1; 9 bases line up with TRBD2. The V gene end was trimmed by 4 bases and the J gene end by 6 bases; junction bases not matched to a gene: 8. The CDR3 is 15 amino acids. The germline V gene encodes CDR1 SGDLS and CDR2 YYNGEE. The CDR3: CASSPTSGLFNEQFF. For the CDR3, the DNA is TGTGCCAGCAGCCCCACTAGCGGGCTGTTCAATGAGCAGTTCTTC.

At least ten counts were recorded for this clonotype. The chain couples TRBV29-1 to TRBJ2-1; 9 bases are a match to TRBD1. The ends lost 1 base at V and 4 bases at J; junction bases unmatched: 8. CDR3 size: 16 residues. Germline V gives CDR1 SQVTM, CDR2 ANQGSEA. CDR3 sequence (DNA): TGCAGCGTTGAAGGACACCCGGGACAGGGATACAATGAGCAGTTCTTC. Its translation is CSVEGHPGQGYNEQFF.

This clonotype occurred many times. The chain is built from TRBV28 and TRBJ2-5; 7 positions agree with TRBD1. CDR1 is MDHEN, CDR2 SYDVKM, per germline. CDR3 length: 15 amino acids. Trimming cost V 4 bases and J 0 bases; bases outside gene matches: 5. The CDR3 sequence is CASSSTGSYQETQYF. CDR3 sequence (DNA): TGTGCCAGCAGTTCGACAGGGTCCTACCAAGAGACCCAGTACTTC.

This clonotype was counted many times. This chain uses TRBV20-1 with TRBJ2-7; unclear D gene. V gave up 1 base and J gave up 6 bases, with 10 bases separating them. Germline CDR1 reads DFQATT; CDR2 reads SNEGSKA (reference sequence). This CDR3 comprises 12 residues. The CDR3 nucleotides read TGCAGTGCTAGAGGCCTCTCTTCCGAGCAGTACTTC. The encoded protein is CSARGLSSEQYF.

This clonotype was picked up many times. The chain is built from TRBV5-1 and TRBJ1-1; D call uncertain. V lost 0 bases, J lost 0 bases, and 3 bases lay in between. The CDR3 is 13 amino acids. CDR1 is SGHRS, CDR2 YFSETQ, per germline. CDR3 DNA: TGCGCCAGCAGCTTGGACGTGAACACTGAAGCTTTCTTT. Protein: CASSLDVNTEAFF.

This clonotype was picked up many times. V is TRBV9 and J is TRBJ2-6; possible D gene TRBD1, 6 bases. Germline V gives CDR1 SGDLS, CDR2 YYNGEE. The CDR3 contains 18 residues. V dropped 4 bases and J dropped 4 bases, with 21 bases sitting between them. In nucleotides, the CDR3 is TGTGCCAGCAGCCCCCAGGGGCGATATCGGTACGGGGCCAACGTCCTGACTTTC. The encoded protein is CASSPQGRYRYGANVLTF.

This clonotype was seen repeatedly, ten times or more. V gene TRBV20-1 combines with J gene TRBJ2-7; D remains ambiguous. The germline CDR1 and CDR2 sequences are DFQATT and SNEGSKA (reference sequence). The CDR3 spans 14 residues. V was clipped by 3 bases and J by 4 bases, with 16 bases between them. CDR3 protein: CSARVKSGLYEQYF. The CDR3 nucleotides are TGCAGTGCTAGGGTTAAATCGGGCTTGTACGAGCAGTACTTC.

This clonotype occurred many times. V usage is TRBV20-1 and J usage is TRBJ2-1; the match to TRBD2 covers 11 bases. Per the germline V gene, CDR1 is DFQATT and CDR2 is SNEGSKA (reference sequence). The CDR3 runs to 16 residues. Unmatched junction bases numbered 8, after V lost 6 bases and J lost 1 base. The CDR3 protein is CSANIGTSGSYNEQFF. CDR3 DNA: TGCAGTGCAAACATAGGGACTAGCGGATCCTACAATGAGCAGTTCTTC.